These T cell receptor beta chains were read from a single sample in a study of cytomegalovirus exposure and HLA in healthy donors. The repertoire was sequenced with immunoSEQ multiplex PCR; TCRdb's copy has only in-frame clones and lacks some. The repertoire holds more than 200,000 clones, 82% seen once, with roughly 6% in the top ten. The specimen was PBMCs. These receptors were taken from a middle-aged man in good health and CMV-seropositive. The CDR3 runs from the conserved cysteine through the conserved F or W. D genes are given only for firm matches. Clone size is shown for a subset of rows, as once, few, many or a class of expanded clone.

>NA|once|TRBV11-2|TRBJ1-1
CASTKGGSLYAFF
TGTGCCAGCACCAAAGGCGGGTCGCTGTATGCTTTCTTT
>NA|NA|TRBV9|TRBJ2-4
CASSPTGSKNIQYF
TGTGCCAGCAGCCCCACAGGGTCCAAAAACATTCAGTACTTC
>NA|NA|TRBV19|TRBJ1-1
CASSGGAAFF
TGTGCCAGTAGTGGAGGGGCAGCTTTCTTT
>TRBD2|NA|TRBV6-5|TRBJ2-3
CASGTSGRAVDTQYF
TGTGCCAGCGGAACTAGCGGGAGGGCCGTGGATACGCAGTATTTT
>NA|NA|TRBV6-1|TRBJ1-3
CASMKQVNSGNTIYF
TGTGCCAGCATGAAACAGGTCAACTCTGGAAACACCATATATTTT
>TRBD2|NA|TRBV11-3|TRBJ2-5
CASSLAGGETQYF
TGTGCCAGCAGCTTAGCGGGAGGAGAGACCCAGTACTTC
>NA|few|TRBV30|TRBJ1-1
CACDQGSFEAFF
TGTGCCTGCGATCAGGGGAGCTTTGAAGCTTTCTTT
>NA|NA|TRBV18|TRBJ2-3
CASSPNYRDTQYF
TGTGCCAGCTCACCAAATTATCGGGATACGCAGTATTTT
>TRBD1|NA|TRBV14|TRBJ1-1
CASSPAGQAQFARNTEAFF
TGTGCCAGCAGTCCCGCCGGACAGGCCCAATTCGCGCGTAACACTGAAGCTTTCTTT
>NA|NA|TRBV27|TRBJ1-6
CASRLQGQRNSPLHF
TGTGCCAGCAGACTTCAGGGGCAGCGGAATTCACCCCTCCACTTT
>TRBD1|once|TRBV28|TRBJ1-2
CASSHSTGVSYGYTF
TGTGCCAGCAGTCACTCGACAGGGGTGAGCTATGGCTACACCTTC
>NA|NA|TRBV10-2|TRBJ2-5
CASRALLETQYF
TGCGCCAGCAGAGCCCTTTTGGAGACCCAGTACTTC
>NA|few|TRBV6-4|TRBJ2-1
CASSDGGRPYNEQFF
TGTGCCAGCAGTGACGGAGGGAGGCCCTACAATGAGCAGTTCTTC
>NA|once|TRBV11-1|TRBJ1-1
CASSYLQGYTEAFF
TGTGCCAGCAGCTATCTACAGGGCTACACTGAAGCTTTCTTT
>NA|few|TRBV21-1|TRBJ2-7
CASRVVWVGRRAGGPHYEQYF
TGTGCCAGCCGAGTGGTTTGGGTGGGACGGAGAGCGGGAGGGCCCCACTACGAGCAGTACTTC
>NA|NA|TRBV4-2|TRBJ2-1
CASSQPTSNEQFF
TGTGCCAGCAGCCAGCCGACTAGCAATGAGCAGTTCTTC
>NA|NA|TRBV6-5|TRBJ2-1
CASSYLGLSNEQFF
TGTGCCAGCAGTTACCTGGGACTTTCCAATGAGCAGTTCTTC
>TRBD1|few|TRBV19|TRBJ2-1
CASSIGTGPNEQFF
TGTGCCAGTAGTATAGGGACAGGGCCCAATGAGCAGTTCTTC
>NA|NA|TRBV30|TRBJ1-1
CAWSRTGGTEAFF
TGTGCCTGGAGTCGTACCGGGGGAACTGAAGCTTTCTTT
>TRBD1|NA|TRBV7-6|TRBJ1-4
CASSLALSGGGSGGLFF
TGTGCCAGCAGCTTAGCGCTTTCAGGGGGCGGTTCTGGAGGACTGTTTTTT
>NA|NA|TRBV7-5|TRBJ2-1
CARSLQAHNHEQFF
TGTGCCAGAAGCTTACAGGCCCATAACCATGAGCAGTTCTTC
>NA|few|TRBV21-1|TRBJ2-5
CASSKSSGRAPETQYF
TGTGCCAGCAGCAAATCCAGCGGGAGGGCTCCAGAGACCCAGTACTTC
>NA|once|TRBV11-3|TRBJ2-5
CASSLRQGETQYF
TGTGCCAGCAGCTTAAGGCAGGGAGAGACCCAGTACTTC
>NA|NA|TRBV30|TRBJ2-1
CAWSVMGQGEQFF
TGTGCCTGGAGTGTAATGGGGCAGGGGGAGCAGTTCTTC
>NA|NA|TRBV6-5|TRBJ1-2
CASSPTWGRNYGYTF
TGTGCCAGCAGTCCTACTTGGGGGAGGAACTATGGCTACACCTTC
>TRBD1|NA|TRBV6-5|TRBJ1-6
CASSRKQGWNSPLHF
TGTGCCAGCAGTCGAAAACAGGGGTGGAATTCACCCCTCCACTTT
>NA|NA|TRBV6-1|TRBJ1-1
CASRAGASNTEAFF
TGTGCCAGCAGGGCAGGGGCGTCGAACACTGAAGCTTTCTTT
>TRBD1|NA|TRBV28|TRBJ2-1
CASSPDRGPEQFF
TGTGCCAGCAGCCCCGACAGGGGCCCTGAGCAGTTCTTC
>NA|NA|TRBV4-1|TRBJ1-5
CASSPDRWSQPQHF
TGCGCCAGCAGCCCGGACAGATGGAGTCAGCCCCAGCATTTT
>NA|NA|TRBV5-1|TRBJ2-3
CASSLDKSTDTQYF
TGCGCCAGCAGCTTGGACAAGAGCACAGATACGCAGTATTTT
>TRBD1|NA|TRBV6-6|TRBJ2-1
CASTIGDSHNEQFF
TGTGCCAGCACGATAGGGGACAGTCACAATGAGCAGTTCTTC
>TRBD1|NA|TRBV19|TRBJ2-1
CASSISRQGWYNEQFF
TGTGCCAGTAGTATTTCCCGACAGGGGTGGTACAATGAGCAGTTCTTC
>NA|NA|TRBV9|TRBJ2-1
CASRKGDASYNEQFF
TGTGCCAGCAGGAAGGGGGACGCCAGCTACAATGAGCAGTTCTTC
>TRBD1|NA|TRBV30|TRBJ2-3
CAWSVQGVGTDTQYF
TGTGCCTGGAGTGTTCAGGGGGTAGGCACAGATACGCAGTATTTT
>TRBD1|NA|TRBV28|TRBJ2-1
CASSFWGQTSYNEQFF
TGTGCCAGCAGTTTCTGGGGACAGACCTCCTACAATGAGCAGTTCTTC
>NA|few|TRBV11-2|TRBJ1-5
CASSHGGGQPQHF
TGTGCCAGCAGCCACGGGGGGGGCCAGCCCCAGCATTTT